This entry lists 31 T cell receptor beta chains sequenced from one sample in a study of CD8 T cells in Susac syndrome. RNA in amounts of about 0.5 to 1 ug was reverse transcribed with random hexamers. From the immunoSEQ multiplex PCR reads, TCRdb called clonotypes with MiXCR, one entry per CDR3 protein. The sample has hundreds of thousands of distinct CDR3 sequences; approximately 95% are singletons. Sequencing was carried out using CD4+ T cells from PBMCs. These receptors were obtained from a human donor with Susac syndrome.

The CDR3, as DNA: TGCAGCGTCGCTTTAGTAGGCGAGCAGTACTTC. This gives the protein CSVALVGEQYF. This chain uses TRBV29-1 with TRBJ2-7; D ambiguous. This CDR3 spans 11 amino acids. V dropped 6 bases and J dropped 6 bases, with 12 bases sitting between them. Germline-derived CDR1 and CDR2 are SQVTM and ANQGSEA.

There are a few counts of this clonotype. The chain combines TRBV30 with TRBJ2-2, with no clear D. CDR3 size: 11 residues. CDR1 and CDR2 from the germline V gene are GTSNPN and SVGIG (reference sequence). The V gene lost 2 bases and the J gene lost 5 bases, with 3 bases spanning the gap. The CDR3 DNA reads TGTGCCTGGAGTCCTACCGGGGAGCTGTTTTTT. Translating gives CAWSPTGELFF.

This clonotype was seen only a few times. The chain carries TRBV3-1 and TRBJ2-3; D is uncertain. The CDR3 sequence is 12 residues long. CDR1 and CDR2 (germline): LGHDT, YNNKEL (reference sequence). The V end was cut by 3 bases, the J end by 2 bases, with 3 bases between. Here the CDR3 DNA reads TGTGCCAGCAGCCATTCCACAGATACGCAGTATTTT. It is translated as CASSHSTDTQYF.

The V gene is TRBV13, the J gene TRBJ2-5, with a weak D call TRBD2 (5 bases). V lost 3 bases and J 2 bases, leaving 22 bases between the germline ends. The CDR3 loop spans 18 amino acids. CDR1 and CDR2 (germline): PRHDT, FYEKMQ (reference sequence). The CDR3 region is CASSFRASFLLTQETQYF. DNA for the CDR3: TGTGCCAGCAGCTTTAGGGCTAGCTTCCTTTTAACGCAAGAGACCCAGTACTTC.

The chain carries TRBV30 and TRBJ1-2; D is possibly TRBD1 (5 bases). This CDR3 has 14 residues. Trimming took 5 bases from V and 2 from J, leaving 15 bases between them. CDR1 is GTSNPN and CDR2 is SVGIG in the germline V gene (reference sequence). The chain's CDR3 is CAWCLSGTNYGYTF. The CDR3 nucleotides read TGTGCCTGGTGTTTGTCCGGGACCAACTATGGCTACACCTTC. The full variable domain, with the rest looked up from reference TRBV30 and TRBJ1-2, is SQTIHQWPATLVQPVGSPLSLECTVEGTSNPNLYWYRQAAGRGLQLLFYSVGIGQISSEVPQNLSASRPQDRQFILSSKKLLLSDSGFYLCAWCLSGTNYGYTFGSGTRLTVV.

V and J are TRBV6-9 and TRBJ2-2, with D hard to call. Between the trimmed V and J ends, which lost 6 bases and 6 bases, there was a span of 5 bases. Germline V gene data show CDR1 as MNHGY and CDR2 as SVAAGI. The CDR3 is 11 residues long. CDR3 DNA: TGTGCCAGCAGGGAGTCCGGGGAGCTGTTTTTT. Amino acids: CASRESGELFF.

J is TRBJ1-1 and V is TRBV28; D gene unclear. CDR1 and CDR2 from the germline V gene are MDHEN and SYDVKM. The V end lost 3 bases, the J end lost 6 bases, and 5 bases lay between the germline ends. The CDR3 is 11 amino acids. This CDR3 reads CASSFSSEAFF. CDR3 nucleotide sequence: TGTGCCAGCAGTTTTAGCTCTGAAGCTTTCTTT.

V and J are TRBV9 and TRBJ1-1; D is ambiguous. CDR1 and CDR2 from the germline V gene are SGDLS and YYNGEE. The CDR3 length is 15 residues. Trimming stripped 0 bases from V and 0 bases from J, with 9 bases between. As DNA, the CDR3 is TGTGCCAGCAGCGTAGGTTCAGAGCTGAACACTGAAGCTTTCTTT. Its translation is CASSVGSELNTEAFF.

This clonotype was observed a single time. The V and J genes are TRBV19 and TRBJ2-7; D uncertain. Trimming took 6 bases from V and 6 from J, leaving 15 bases between them. Looked up from germline, CDR1 is LNHDA and CDR2 is SQIVND (reference sequence). The CDR3 consists of 13 residues. The CDR3: CASRYHQNGEQYF. Written as DNA, the CDR3 is TGTGCCAGTAGGTACCATCAAAACGGCGAGCAGTACTTC.

This sequence joins TRBV5-1 and TRBJ2-1, with 9 bases lining up with TRBD2. Germline values: CDR1 SGHRS, CDR2 YFSETQ. Losses at the gene ends were 4 bases for V and 9 bases for J; bases not matched to a gene: 5. The CDR3 consists of 13 residues. The DNA of the CDR3 is TGCGCCAGCAGCCTAGGACTAGCGAGTGAGCAGTTCTTC. It encodes CASSLGLASEQFF.

This clonotype was found once. The V and J genes are TRBV12-3 or TRBV12-4 and TRBJ2-7; D is perhaps TRBD1 (5 bases). V was pared by 2 bases and J by 3 bases, with 14 bases between. This CDR3 comprises 15 residues. CDR3 protein: CASSLMSGRDYEQYF. Written as DNA, the CDR3 is TGTGCCAGCAGTTTAATGTCGGGCAGGGACTACGAGCAGTACTTC.

The chain is built from TRBV5-1 and TRBJ2-7, with TRBD1 matching 7 bases. This CDR3 has 15 amino acids. Germline values: CDR1 SGHRS, CDR2 YFSETQ. Germline trimming cut 3 bases from V and 3 bases from J; bases unmatched to any gene: 9. CDR3 coding DNA: TGCGCCAGCAGCTCCCCGACAGGGTCGGGCTACGAGCAGTACTTC. Encoded protein: CASSSPTGSGYEQYF.

V and J are TRBV7-9 and TRBJ2-5; the match to TRBD2 covers 13 bases. This CDR3 region has 18 residues. The V gene's germline CDR1 is SEHNR and CDR2 FQNEAQ (reference sequence). V gave up 5 bases and J gave up 5 bases; unmatched junction bases: 14. The CDR3 reads CASSQTVGTSGISETQYF. In DNA form, the CDR3 reads TGTGCCAGCAGCCAGACCGTCGGGACTAGCGGGATTTCGGAGACCCAGTACTTC.

This chain links TRBV12-3 or TRBV12-4 with TRBJ1-1, with 8 bases that match TRBD1. The CDR3 has 15 residues. The V segment lost 8 bases and the J segment 3 bases; nucleotides outside the gene matches: 11. DNA for the CDR3: TGTGCCAGCGGTCTACCCAGGGGGCAAGACACTGAAGCTTTCTTT. Protein: CASGLPRGQDTEAFF.

The chain carries TRBV9 and TRBJ1-5; TRBD1 aligns across 7 bases. CDR3 size: 14 residues. Trimming at V came to 2 bases and at J to 7 bases, leaving 6 bases not matched to a gene. Germline loops: CDR1 SGDLS, CDR2 YYNGEE. The CDR3 sequence: CASSVGQVGQPQHF. The CDR3 DNA is TGTGCCAGCAGCGTTGGACAGGTCGGGCAGCCCCAGCATTTT.

The chain has TRBV9 and TRBJ2-1; no clear D gene. V lost 0 bases and J lost 2, with 6 bases in between. The CDR3 has 14 residues. The V gene's germline CDR1 is SGDLS and CDR2 YYNGEE. CDR3 sequence (DNA): TGTGCCAGCAGCGTAGGAGACACCTACAATGAGCAGTTCTTC. It is translated as CASSVGDTYNEQFF.

V usage is TRBV24-1 and J usage is TRBJ2-5; 10 bases are a match to TRBD1. This CDR3 is 15 amino acids long. With 3 bases clipped from V and 3 bases from J, the junction kept 3 bases outside the gene matches. From germline, CDR1 is KGHDR and CDR2 SFDVKD. The CDR3 nucleotides read TGTGCCACCAGTGATCCCGGGACAGGGGAAGAGACCCAGTACTTC. Translation: CATSDPGTGEETQYF.

This clonotype has a single count. The genes are TRBV25-1 and TRBJ2-2; no reliable D call. The CDR3 is 14 residues long. Germline CDR1 and CDR2: MGHDK and SYGVNS. Trimming removed 3 bases at V and 1 base at J, with 6 bases between. As DNA, the CDR3 is TGTGCCAGCAGTGATTCAGTGAACACCGGGGAGCTGTTTTTT. Translating gives CASSDSVNTGELFF. The full variable domain, completed using reference TRBV25-1 and TRBJ2-2, is EADIYQTPRYLVIGTGKKITLECSQTMGHDKMYWYQQDPGMELHLIHYSYGVNSTEKGDLSSESTVSRIRTEHFPLTLESARPSHTSQYLCASSDSVNTGELFFGEGSRLTVL.

This sequence joins TRBV30 and TRBJ2-3; the D gene is possibly TRBD2 (6 bases). CDR1 GTSNPN and CDR2 SVGIG come from the germline V gene (reference sequence). The CDR3 totals 14 residues. V shed 0 bases and J shed 1 base, with 8 bases lying between them. The CDR3 reads CAWSVSSGTDTQYF. For the CDR3, the DNA is TGTGCCTGGAGTGTCTCTAGCGGCACAGATACGCAGTATTTT.

As DNA, the CDR3 is TGCAGCGCGGAGGACAGGAATGAAAAACTGTTTTTT. Protein: CSAEDRNEKLFF. The chain has TRBV29-1 and TRBJ1-4, with 7 bases fitting TRBD1. CDR3 length: 12 residues. CDR1 SQVTM and CDR2 ANQGSEA come from the germline V gene. V lost 7 bases to trimming and J lost 5 bases; unmatched junction nucleotides: 4.

This chain uses TRBV20-1 with TRBJ1-5; a possible D gene is TRBD1 (6 bases). The CDR3 extends over 14 amino acids. V lost 8 bases, J lost 4 bases, and 18 bases lay in between. Germline CDR1 is DFQATT and CDR2 is SNEGSKA (reference sequence). Here the CDR3 DNA reads TGCAGTACGGGGGCGCCCCGAGGGAATCAGCCCCAGCATTTT. It translates to CSTGAPRGNQPQHF.

The gene calls are TRBV12-5 and TRBJ2-4; D possibly corresponds to TRBD1 (6 bases). Germline assignment: CDR1 LGHNT and CDR2 FRNRAP. V was cut by 5 bases and J by 2 bases, with 22 bases left in between. The CDR3 sequence is 18 residues long. The CDR3 loop reads CASGPRGTGNETKNIQYF. The CDR3 DNA sequence: TGTGCTAGTGGTCCCCGCGGAACAGGGAACGAGACCAAAAACATTCAGTACTTC. Full variable domain (rest looked up from reference TRBV12-5 and TRBJ2-4): DARVTQTPRHKVTEMGQEVTMRCQPILGHNTVFWYRQTMMQGLELLAYFRNRAPLDDSGMPKDRFSAEMPDATLATLKIQPSEPRDSAVYFCASGPRGTGNETKNIQYFGAGTRLSVL.

This clonotype was seen only once. The chain couples TRBV29-1 to TRBJ2-7; 7 positions agree with TRBD1. The CDR3 runs 14 residues. V trimming: 6 bases; J trimming: 3 bases; junction bases outside the gene matches: 11. CDR1 is SQVTM, CDR2 ANQGSEA, per germline. CDR3 protein: CSVRQGPSHYEQYF. The CDR3 DNA sequence: TGCAGCGTCCGACAGGGCCCTTCGCACTACGAGCAGTACTTC.

V and J are TRBV4-1 and TRBJ2-6; D might be TRBD1 or TRBD2, each matching 6 bases. The CDR3 has 17 residues. V gave up 7 bases and J gave up 2 bases, with 18 bases separating them. Germline values: CDR1 MGHRA, CDR2 YSYEKL. This CDR3 reads CASNSHRGPAGANVLTF. The DNA of the CDR3 is TGCGCCAGCAACAGCCACCGGGGGCCCGCTGGGGCCAACGTCCTGACTTTC.

The gene calls are TRBV4-1 and TRBJ2-3, with a tentative D call TRBD2 (5 bases). This CDR3 is 17 amino acids long. Trimming pared 0 bases from V and 6 bases from J, leaving 19 bases between. Germline V lookup: CDR1 MGHRA, CDR2 YSYEKL. In DNA, the CDR3 is TGCGCCAGCAGCCAAGATTCGACCGTAGCGCTTGAGGATACGCAGTATTTT. It yields the protein CASSQDSTVALEDTQYF.

The rearrangement joins TRBV18 to TRBJ2-4; no clear D gene. Looked up from germline, CDR1 is KGHSH and CDR2 is LQKENI. There are 11 residues in the CDR3. V was pared by 2 bases and J by 8 bases, with 4 bases between. The CDR3 coding sequence is TGTGCCAGCTCACCAATGGACATTCAGTACTTC. It is translated as CASSPMDIQYF.

V usage is TRBV7-3 and J usage is TRBJ2-1; D is unclear. Between the trimmed V and J ends, which lost 3 bases and 4 bases, there was a span of 10 bases. CDR3 length equals 14 residues. Germline lookup yields CDR1 SGHTA and CDR2 FQGTGA. CDR3 sequence (DNA): TGTGCCAGCAGCTTCGACGGAGCATACAATGAGCAGTTCTTC. It specifies CASSFDGAYNEQFF.

The chain combines TRBV14 with TRBJ2-1; D call uncertain. The germline V gene encodes CDR1 SGHDN and CDR2 FVKESK. With 4 bases removed from V and 2 bases from J, the gap between germline ends came to 9 bases. The CDR3 runs to 14 residues. This CDR3 reads CASSRHAAYNEQFF. CDR3 coding DNA: TGTGCCAGCAGCCGCCATGCAGCCTACAATGAGCAGTTCTTC.

This chain links TRBV20-1 with TRBJ2-1; D not certain. Looked up from germline, CDR1 is DFQATT and CDR2 is SNEGSKA (reference sequence). The ends were cut back, 0 bases at V and 6 bases at J, with 15 bases in the middle. CDR3 length equals 15 residues. CDR3 in DNA: TGCAGTGCTAGAGACTTGCCCCGGACCTTCAATGAGCAGTTCTTC. It encodes CSARDLPRTFNEQFF.

CDR3 DNA sequence: TGTGCCAGCAGTTTGACGGGAACGCGGCCGCAGTACTTC. Translation gives CASSLTGTRPQYF. The V gene is TRBV28, the J gene TRBJ2-7; the D gene is possibly TRBD2 (5 bases). The CDR3 consists of 13 residues. The V end lost 3 bases, the J end lost 9 bases, and 15 bases lay between the germline ends. Germline CDR1 is MDHEN and CDR2 is SYDVKM.

The chain joins TRBV18 to TRBJ2-5, with a possible D match to TRBD1 (6 bases). This CDR3 spans 15 amino acids. Germline CDR1 KGHSH, CDR2 LQKENI. V shed 4 bases and J shed 3 bases, with 15 bases lying between them. DNA for the CDR3: TGTGCCAGCTCACAAGGACAGATGACCGAAGAGACCCAGTACTTC. It codes for CASSQGQMTEETQYF.